These 24 T cell receptor beta chains were all obtained from the same sample, sequenced in a study of T cells in Graves' hyperthyroidism and ophthalmopathy. Authors of the study amplified TCR beta CDR3 regions from RNA transcripts. Primed by the HTBI set, a first-round RT-PCR was run on the TCR CDR3. TCRdb fed the multiplex PCR reads into MiXCR, producing one record per CDR3 protein. The repertoire holds under 400,000 distinct CDR3 sequences, with under 25% as singletons. The source material was blood. Source of these receptors: a woman aged 45-60 years with Graves' hyperthyroidism.

This clonotype was recorded at least ten times. The rearrangement links TRBV20-1 to TRBJ2-5; TRBD2 matches 14 bases. Trimming cost V 2 bases and J 5 bases; bases outside gene matches: 10. There are 17 residues in the CDR3. The V gene's germline CDR1 is DFQATT and CDR2 SNEGSKA (reference sequence). The CDR3 is CSARHSRTSGGLETQYF. The CDR3 nucleotides read TGCAGTGCTAGACACTCAAGGACTAGCGGGGGGTTGGAGACCCAGTACTTC.

This clonotype came up a few times. This chain links TRBV4-2 with TRBJ2-7; 10 bases are a match to TRBD2. The CDR3 covers 17 residues. The germline V gene encodes CDR1 LGHNA and CDR2 YNFKEQ. Germline trimming cut 5 bases from V and 3 bases from J; bases unmatched to any gene: 13. CDR3 nucleotides: TGTGCCAGCAGCATACACCGCTCTAGCGGGAGTATCTACGAGCAGTACTTC. It encodes CASSIHRSSGSIYEQYF.

A word on this clonotype: Given a much more abundant clone one base away, this may be a read error. This chain links TRBV12-3 or TRBV12-4 with TRBJ1-2, with 8 positions matching TRBD1. The CDR3 extends over 14 amino acids. With V trimmed by 7 bases and J by 5 bases, 9 bases remained unmatched. The CDR3 sequence: CASKGGQGRYGYTF. CDR3 nucleotides: TGTGCCAGCAAGGGTGGACAGGGAAGGTATGGCTACACCTTC.

The chain uses TRBV11-2 and TRBJ1-2; D remains unclear. There are 13 residues in the CDR3. CDR1 and CDR2 (germline): SGHAT, FQNNGV. The V end lost 5 bases, the J end lost 2 bases, and 9 bases lay between the germline ends. CDR3 sequence (DNA): TGTGCCAGCAGCCCAGATTCAAACTATGGCTACACCTTC. Its protein product is CASSPDSNYGYTF.

The chain uses TRBV19 and TRBJ2-3, with 9 bases lining up with TRBD2. The CDR3 runs 17 residues. The germline V gene encodes CDR1 LNHDA and CDR2 SQIVND (reference sequence). Trimming cost V 1 base and J 8 bases; bases outside gene matches: 13. The CDR3 DNA reads as TGTGCCAGTAGTATAGGAGGGACTAGCCGTCTCCACGGTACGCAGTATTTT. This sequence encodes CASSIGGTSRLHGTQYF.

This rearrangement joins TRBV2 to TRBJ2-3; D call uncertain. CDR1 is SNHLY and CDR2 is FYNNEI in the germline V gene. V lost 7 bases and J 1 base, leaving 12 bases between the germline ends. The CDR3 contains 14 residues. CDR3 in DNA: TGTGCCAGCAAAACGTCCCCGGGCACAGATACGCAGTATTTT. Protein sequence: CASKTSPGTDTQYF.

The gene calls are TRBV2 and TRBJ2-1, with D perhaps matching TRBD2 (5 bases). The CDR3 spans 14 residues. Germline V gives CDR1 SNHLY, CDR2 FYNNEI. V was pared by 7 bases and J by 4 bases, with 14 bases between. The CDR3 DNA reads as TGTGCCAGCAAGGAGGTCTCGGCGTACAATGAGCAGTTCTTC. Its translation: CASKEVSAYNEQFF.

This sequence joins TRBV29-1 and TRBJ2-7, with D perhaps TRBD1 or TRBD2 (5 bases each). Trimming took 7 bases from V and 2 from J, leaving 9 bases between them. Germline V gene lookup returns CDR1 SQVTM and CDR2 ANQGSEA. CDR3 length: 11 amino acids. CDR3 in amino acids: CSAGTAYEQYF. The CDR3 nucleotides read TGCAGCGCCGGGACGGCCTACGAGCAGTACTTC.

The sample holds a few counts of this clonotype. A much larger clone differs from this one at a single base, so this may be a read error. The rearrangement links TRBV28 to TRBJ2-7; D unclear. Germline V gene lookup returns CDR1 MDHEN and CDR2 SYDVKM. The CDR3 is 11 amino acids. CDR3 nucleotide sequence: TGTGCCAGCAGGAACAAAGACGAGCAGCACTTC. This sequence encodes CASRNKDEQHF.

This clonotype was seen ten or more times. The rearrangement links TRBV7-2 to TRBJ2-7; D is ambiguous. Germline V gives CDR1 SGHTA, CDR2 FQGNSA. V lost 1 base and J lost 0, with 13 bases in between. This CDR3 spans 16 amino acids. The CDR3, as DNA: TGTGCCAGCAGCTTAGTACCGGACCTCAGCTCCTACGAGCAGTACTTC. Translating gives CASSLVPDLSSYEQYF.

This clonotype showed up many times. J is TRBJ2-7 and V is TRBV20-1; a weak D match, TRBD2 (6 bases). Germline V gene data show CDR1 as DFQATT and CDR2 as SNEGSKA (reference sequence). The CDR3 is made up of 13 amino acids. Trimming left V 5 bases short and J 5 bases short, with 16 bases between. CDR3 loop: CSAQTPGGDEQYF. The CDR3 DNA reads TGCAGTGCTCAGACCCCTGGAGGGGACGAGCAGTACTTC.

About this clonotype itself: This sequence may be a read error, since a much larger clone differs from it by one base. The chain is built from TRBV24-1 and TRBJ1-2, with 9 bases identical to TRBD1. Trimming took 4 bases from V and 5 from J; bases not matched to a gene: 7. CDR1 and CDR2 (germline): KGHDR, SFDVKD. This CDR3 region has 15 residues. The CDR3 is CATSEPEQGAYGYTF. CDR3 nucleotides: TGTGCCACCAGTGAGCCGGAACAGGGGGCTTATGGCTACACCTTC.

In this sample, this clonotype turned up many times. The rearrangement links TRBV5-1 to TRBJ2-1, with 9 bases aligning to TRBD1. Trimming at V came to 5 bases and at J to 7 bases, leaving 7 bases not matched to a gene. The CDR3 totals 14 residues. CDR1 is SGHRS and CDR2 is YFSETQ in the germline V gene. The DNA of the CDR3 is TGCGCCAGCAGGACGGGACAGGGTTCGAATGAGCAGTTCTTC. This translates into CASRTGQGSNEQFF.

This clonotype was observed once. The V gene is TRBV12-3 or TRBV12-4, the J gene TRBJ1-5, with D possibly TRBD1 on 5 matching bases. V was cut by 5 bases and J by 5 bases, with 13 bases left in between. The CDR3 has 14 amino acids. This CDR3 reads CASSTLGGYQPQHF. DNA for the CDR3: TGTGCCAGCAGTACCCTGGGGGGGTATCAGCCCCAGCATTTT.

The chain employs TRBV3-1 and TRBJ2-2; D is tentatively TRBD1 or TRBD2 (6 bases each). Germline V gene sequence: CDR1 LGHDT, CDR2 YNNKEL (reference sequence). The CDR3 loop spans 17 amino acids. Trimming stripped 1 base from V and 5 bases from J, with 17 bases between. In nucleotides, the CDR3 is TGTGCCAGCAGCCAAGTTTCGGGGGCTGTTAGGACCGGGGAGCTGTTTTTT. Protein product: CASSQVSGAVRTGELFF.

This clonotype has at least ten counts. V usage is TRBV12-3 or TRBV12-4 and J usage is TRBJ2-2; 7 bases map to TRBD2. The length of the CDR3 is 14 residues. The V and J ends lost 6 bases and 5 bases, in that order; junction bases with no gene match: 6. This CDR3 reads CASRIGRRTGELFF. The CDR3 bases are TGTGCCAGCAGGATCGGGAGGAGGACCGGGGAGCTGTTTTTT.

In regard to this clonotype: The CDR3 ends on some other residue instead of the conserved phenylalanine or tryptophan, so this is likely a read error. This chain connects TRBV18 to TRBJ1-6; unclear D gene. The length of the CDR3 is 15 residues. V lost 3 bases and J lost 7, with 13 bases in between. Germline V gives CDR1 KGHSH, CDR2 LQKENI. The CDR3 nucleotides read TGTGCCAGCTCACCTAACGGCCCACCCAATTCACCCCTCCACCTT. Translated, it gives CASSPNGPPNSPLHL.

This chain links TRBV10-1 with TRBJ2-2; TRBD1 aligns across 9 bases. Trimming removed 6 bases from V and 2 bases from J; junction bases left unmatched: 10. CDR3 length: 17 residues. Looked up from germline, CDR1 is WNHNN and CDR2 is SYGVQD (reference sequence). Written as DNA, the CDR3 is TGCGCCAGCAGCCAAACCCCGGGACAGGGTAACACCGGGGAGCTGTTTTTT. Translation: CASSQTPGQGNTGELFF.

This clonotype was found many times. V gene TRBV9 combines with J gene TRBJ2-7; D not resolved. The V end was cut by 4 bases, the J end by 2 bases, with 16 bases between. This CDR3 comprises 15 residues. Per germline, CDR1 SGDLS and CDR2 YYNGEE. As DNA, the CDR3 is TGTGCCAGCAGCTACGCCCCCAGCGAAGCCTACGAGCAGTACTTC. Translated, it gives CASSYAPSEAYEQYF.

At least ten counts were recorded for this clonotype. V gene TRBV2 combines with J gene TRBJ2-7; D is possibly TRBD1 (5 bases). Germline values: CDR1 SNHLY, CDR2 FYNNEI. The CDR3 length is 14 residues. Trimming cost V 7 bases and J 0 bases, with 13 bases left between them. CDR3 bases: TGTGCCAGCACCACAGGCCCTCTCTCCTACGAGCAGTACTTC. This encodes CASTTGPLSYEQYF.

This clonotype was observed a handful of times. V is TRBV5-8 and J is TRBJ2-1; perhaps TRBD2 as D (6 bases). In germline, CDR1 is SGHTS, CDR2 YDEGEE. The V end was cut by 3 bases, the J end by 6 bases, with 16 bases between. There are 15 residues in the CDR3. CDR3: CASSSGLQLRNEQFF. In nucleotides, the CDR3 is TGTGCCAGCAGCTCAGGACTACAGCTACGCAATGAGCAGTTCTTC.

This clonotype was seen many times. This chain joins TRBV5-5 and TRBJ2-2; D perhaps matches TRBD1 (5 bases). V was pared by 4 bases and J by 9 bases, with 25 bases between. CDR1 is SGHKS, CDR2 YYEKEE, per germline (reference sequence). The CDR3 is 17 amino acids. Here the CDR3 DNA reads TGTGCCAGCAGCATGGTCCGCCGCGACAGCCCGATGCGGGAGCTGTTTTTT. Translated: CASSMVRRDSPMRELFF. Full variable domain (rest looked up from reference TRBV5-5 and TRBJ2-2): DAGVTQSPTHLIKTRGQQVTLRCSPISGHKSVSWYQQVLGQGPQFIFQYYEKEERGRGNFPDRFSARQFPNYSSELNVNALLLGDSALYLCASSMVRRDSPMRELFFGEGSRLTVL.

This clonotype was detected ten times or more. The chain joins TRBV27 to TRBJ2-3; either TRBD1 or TRBD2 may supply D (5 bases each). V lost 5 bases, J lost 0 bases, and 18 bases lay in between. The CDR3 is made up of 17 amino acids. The germline V gene encodes CDR1 MNHEY and CDR2 SMNVEV (reference sequence). The CDR3 sequence is CASSLVGAGISTDTQYF. CDR3 nucleotide sequence: TGTGCCAGCAGTCTCGTCGGGGCAGGGATTAGCACAGATACGCAGTATTTT.

The chain combines TRBV2 with TRBJ1-3; D not resolved. Germline V gene lookup returns CDR1 SNHLY and CDR2 FYNNEI. CDR3 length: 15 residues. Trimming removed 5 bases at V and 1 base at J, with 12 bases between. The CDR3 nucleotides are TGTGCCAGCAGTATACGCCGAGATTCTGGAAACACCATATATTTT. This codes for CASSIRRDSGNTIYF.